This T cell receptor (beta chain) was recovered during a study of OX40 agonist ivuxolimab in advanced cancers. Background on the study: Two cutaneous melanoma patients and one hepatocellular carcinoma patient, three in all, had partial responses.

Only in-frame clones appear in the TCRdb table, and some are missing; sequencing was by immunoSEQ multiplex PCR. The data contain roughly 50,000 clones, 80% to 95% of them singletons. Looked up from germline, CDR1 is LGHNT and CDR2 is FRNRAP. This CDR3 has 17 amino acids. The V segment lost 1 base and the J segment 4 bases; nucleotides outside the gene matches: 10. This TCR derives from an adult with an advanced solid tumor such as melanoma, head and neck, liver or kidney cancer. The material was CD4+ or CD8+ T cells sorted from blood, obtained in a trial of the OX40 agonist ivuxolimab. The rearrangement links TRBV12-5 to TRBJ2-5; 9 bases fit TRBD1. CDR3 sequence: CASGLGWGQGGIETQYF. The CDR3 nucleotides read TGTGCTAGTGGTTTGGGTTGGGGACAGGGAGGTATAGAGACCCAGTACTTC.